This T cell receptor (beta chain) emerged from a study of shared clonotypes between healthy human individuals. Across the study: The people who gave samples were a couple of women and three men aged 18 to 49.

In the case of this clone: Its target is not known.

Around 100 million PBMCs were counted before genomic DNA extraction. The repertoire was sequenced with immunoSEQ multiplex PCR; TCRdb's copy has only in-frame clones and lacks some. Among 500,000 to 650,000 clones listed, around 78% were seen once. Study-wide findings and caveats: Investigators collected only blood, and repertoires in tissues likely differ. Represented diversity, genetic and exposure-history alike, was limited by few donors.

V was clipped by 5 bases and J by 3 bases, with 20 bases between them. The germline V gene has CDR1 SEHNR and CDR2 FQNEAQ (reference sequence). The CDR3 runs to 17 residues. The clonotype was recovered from a woman in her thirties or forties in good health. Some clones in this sample may be carry-over from other donors' samples. This chain links TRBV7-9 with TRBJ2-1; a possible D gene is TRBD1 (6 bases). Sequencing was carried out using PBMCs. The CDR3 nucleotides read TGTGCCAGCAGCCTTTCCCGTCCAGGGGTGGGCTACAATGAGCAGTTCTTC. The encoded protein is CASSLSRPGVGYNEQFF.